Below, 32 T cell receptor beta chains from the same sample are listed, as sequenced in a study of shared clonotypes between healthy human individuals. Repertoires were generated with immunoSEQ multiplex PCR, while TCRdb's copy carries only in-frame clones and drops some. This table has approximately 500,000 clones, 95% to 97% appearing once. Sequences were obtained from naive CD4+ T cells sorted from blood. Subset meaning: CD45RA+ positively selected. These receptors all come from a woman in her thirties in good health.

The chain carries TRBV9 and TRBJ1-1; D gene unclear. The V gene's germline CDR1 is SGDLS and CDR2 YYNGEE. CDR3 size: 13 residues. V dropped 7 bases and J dropped 3 bases, with 13 bases sitting between them. This chain's CDR3 is CASSIGDYTEAFF. CDR3 DNA: TGTGCCAGCTCCATTGGTGATTACACTGAAGCTTTCTTT.

This chain links TRBV5-4 with TRBJ2-2; D perhaps matches TRBD1 (6 bases). Germline CDR1 SGHNT, CDR2 YYREEE (reference sequence). This CDR3 has 16 residues. The V end lost 2 bases, the J end lost 0 bases, and 11 bases lay between the germline ends. The CDR3 spells CASSFNREPNTGELFF. CDR3 DNA: TGTGCCAGCAGCTTTAACAGGGAACCGAACACCGGGGAGCTGTTTTTT.

The CDR3 DNA reads TGCGCCAGCAGTAAGCAACTTCGGACAGGGGGCGCTTCTTATGGCTACACCTTC. It translates to CASSKQLRTGGASYGYTF. V is TRBV10-2 and J is TRBJ1-2, with 11 bases lining up with TRBD1. This CDR3 comprises 18 residues. V shed 5 bases, J shed 5 bases, and the junction held 16 bases outside the gene matches. Looked up from germline, CDR1 is WSHSY and CDR2 is SAAADI.

This rearrangement joins TRBV6-1 to TRBJ1-5; D is unclear. Trimming shortened V by 11 bases and J by 6 bases, and 20 bases separated the two germline ends. CDR3 length equals 14 residues. Germline CDR1 MNHNS, CDR2 SASEGT. CDR3 DNA: TGTGCCGGGTCCCGGGCCTTTGGCGGTCAGCCCCAGCATTTT. Protein: CAGSRAFGGQPQHF.

J is TRBJ2-7 and V is TRBV7-2; tentative D call: TRBD2 (6 bases). The CDR3 runs 15 residues. V was trimmed by 5 bases and J by 3 bases, leaving 17 bases between them. Per the germline V gene, CDR1 is SGHTA and CDR2 is FQGNSA. The CDR3 region is CASSPQTGVDYEQYF. DNA of the CDR3: TGTGCCAGCAGCCCACAAACGGGAGTTGACTACGAGCAGTACTTC.

The CDR3 sequence is CASSYDPLSSYEQYF. CDR3 sequence (DNA): TGTGCCAGCAGTTATGATCCACTCAGCTCCTACGAGCAGTACTTC. This chain joins TRBV28 and TRBJ2-7; no clear D. In germline, CDR1 is MDHEN, CDR2 SYDVKM. The CDR3 runs 15 residues. Trimming left V 4 bases short and J 0 bases short, with 13 bases between.

There are a few counts of this clone. This rearrangement joins TRBV6-1 to TRBJ1-1, with TRBD1 as a possible D gene (6 bases). The CDR3 covers 14 residues. V was shortened by 2 bases and J by 7 bases, with 14 bases between the two germline ends. CDR1 and CDR2 from the germline V gene are MNHNS and SASEGT. The CDR3 here is CASSETLDRHEAFF. The CDR3 DNA sequence: TGTGCCAGCAGTGAAACGCTGGACAGACATGAAGCTTTCTTT.

The V gene is TRBV2, the J gene TRBJ2-7; D is perhaps TRBD1 or TRBD2 (5 bases each). The CDR3 is 13 amino acids. Trimming took off 3 bases at V and 6 bases at J, with 12 bases between the two ends. Germline loops: CDR1 SNHLY, CDR2 FYNNEI. CDR3 amino acids: CASSEGPFGEQYF. The CDR3 nucleotides are TGTGCCAGCAGTGAGGGACCCTTCGGCGAGCAGTACTTC.

V and J are TRBV9 and TRBJ2-3; 13 positions match TRBD2. Germline V gives CDR1 SGDLS, CDR2 YYNGEE. This CDR3 has 18 amino acids. With V trimmed by 3 bases and J by 7 bases, 14 bases remained unmatched. CDR3 protein: CASSARGTSGAYGNTQYF. The CDR3 DNA is TGTGCCAGCAGCGCCCGTGGGACTAGCGGGGCATACGGCAATACGCAGTATTTT.

The chain recombines TRBV13 with TRBJ2-7; 10 positions agree with TRBD2. The V gene end was trimmed by 2 bases and the J gene end by 6 bases; junction bases not matched to a gene: 10. This CDR3 spans 16 amino acids. Germline V gives CDR1 PRHDT, CDR2 FYEKMQ (reference sequence). The CDR3 DNA reads as TGTGCCAGCAGCTTAATCGCTAGCGGGAGAGGTATCGAGCAGTACTTC. Translation gives CASSLIASGRGIEQYF.

This chain uses TRBV6-5 with TRBJ2-7, with D tentatively TRBD2 (5 bases). The CDR3 length is 15 residues. V was trimmed by 6 bases and J by 2 bases, leaving 17 bases between them. CDR1 is MNHEY and CDR2 is SVGAGI in the germline V gene. The CDR3 DNA reads TGTGCCAGCAGCCGCCCCGGGGTGGGAACCTACGAGCAGTACTTC. Residues: CASSRPGVGTYEQYF.

The chain joins TRBV18 to TRBJ2-7; D gene ambiguous. Looked up from germline, CDR1 is KGHSH and CDR2 is LQKENI. The CDR3 length is 14 residues. Deletions cut 3 bases from V and 1 base from J, with 10 bases between. CDR3 loop: CASSPNADSYEQYF. The CDR3 DNA follows: TGTGCCAGCTCACCTAACGCGGATTCCTACGAGCAGTACTTC.

The J gene is TRBJ1-5, the V gene TRBV11-3; TRBD1 might be the D (5 bases). Germline CDR1 reads SGHNT; CDR2 reads YENEEA. This CDR3 is 14 amino acids long. Trimming took 5 bases from V and 5 from J, leaving 13 bases between them. In nucleotides, the CDR3 is TGTGCCAGCAGCCCGAAGATAGGGGATCAGCCCCAGCATTTT. Amino acid sequence: CASSPKIGDQPQHF.

The V gene is TRBV5-1, the J gene TRBJ1-5, with 7 bases fitting TRBD1. V was pared by 0 bases and J by 7 bases, with 4 bases of the junction left unmatched. Looked up from germline, CDR1 is SGHRS and CDR2 is YFSETQ. This CDR3 contains 14 residues. The CDR3 loop is CASSLGQGEQPQHF. The CDR3 DNA follows: TGCGCCAGCAGCTTGGGACAGGGAGAGCAGCCCCAGCATTTT.

The V call is TRBV28, the J call TRBJ2-7, with D unresolved. Between the trimmed V and J ends, which lost 3 bases and 6 bases, there was a span of 15 bases. Germline values: CDR1 MDHEN, CDR2 SYDVKM. The CDR3 has 14 residues. In DNA form, the CDR3 reads TGTGCCAGCAGTTTGTCCAAGTCCGGTTTCGAGCAGTACTTC. The encoded protein is CASSLSKSGFEQYF.

V gene TRBV25-1 combines with J gene TRBJ1-2; possibly TRBD1 for D (6 bases). The V gene lost 1 base and the J gene lost 7 bases, with 16 bases spanning the gap. Germline loops: CDR1 MGHDK, CDR2 SYGVNS. The CDR3 runs to 15 residues. CDR3 region: CASSESGRGGRGYTF. In DNA form, the CDR3 reads TGTGCCAGCAGTGAATCTGGCAGGGGAGGTCGTGGCTACACCTTC.

About this clone: The same CDR3 arises from other DNA sequences in this sample as well. V usage is TRBV5-1 and J usage is TRBJ2-3; the match to TRBD1 covers 8 bases. The CDR3 is made up of 15 amino acids. Germline V gene data show CDR1 as SGHRS and CDR2 as YFSETQ. With V trimmed by 4 bases and J by 3 bases, 7 bases remained unmatched. The CDR3 sequence: CASSLGGQGTDTQYF. In DNA form, the CDR3 reads TGCGCCAGCAGCCTGGGCGGACAGGGAACAGATACGCAGTATTTT.

The chain combines TRBV5-1 with TRBJ2-5; TRBD1 might be the D (6 bases). Germline assignment: CDR1 SGHRS and CDR2 YFSETQ. CDR3 size: 15 residues. The ends were cut back, 3 bases at V and 4 bases at J, with 16 bases in the middle. The CDR3 spells CASSSETGLGETQYF. CDR3 nucleotides: TGCGCCAGCAGCTCAGAGACAGGTTTAGGAGAGACCCAGTACTTC.

The gene calls are TRBV6-1 and TRBJ1-5; no clear D gene. Germline V gene data show CDR1 as MNHNS and CDR2 as SASEGT. CDR3 length: 13 residues. With 6 bases removed from V and 0 bases from J, the gap between germline ends came to 6 bases. The CDR3 DNA sequence: TGTGCCAGCAGAGTAAATAGCAATCAGCCCCAGCATTTT. Its translation is CASRVNSNQPQHF.

This sequence joins TRBV23-1 and TRBJ2-1, with TRBD2 identical over 12 bases. Being an ORF, TRBV23-1 has a function that is uncertain. The CDR3 is 18 amino acids. The V segment lost 2 bases and the J segment 2 bases; nucleotides outside the gene matches: 7. CDR3 sequence reads: CASSQPIGLAGPYNEQFF. CDR3 DNA: TGCGCCAGCAGTCAACCCATTGGACTAGCGGGGCCCTACAATGAGCAGTTCTTC.

This chain uses TRBV18 with TRBJ1-5; 8 bases are a match to TRBD1. CDR3 length: 15 amino acids. Unmatched junction bases numbered 9, after V lost 4 bases and J lost 7 bases. Germline values: CDR1 KGHSH, CDR2 LQKENI. CDR3 amino acids: CASSQTGGLGQPQHF. As DNA, the CDR3 is TGTGCCAGCTCACAAACAGGGGGATTGGGCCAGCCCCAGCATTTT.

This clone has just one count. V and J are TRBV18 and TRBJ1-5; no clear D gene. From germline, CDR1 is KGHSH and CDR2 LQKENI. The V and J ends lost 4 bases and 7 bases respectively, with 17 bases between them. This CDR3 is built from 15 residues. CDR3 loop: CASSQGNDLGQPQHF. The CDR3 coding sequence is TGTGCCAGCTCACAAGGGAACGACTTAGGCCAGCCCCAGCATTTT.

The chain joins TRBV5-4 to TRBJ2-5; 13 bases are a match to TRBD2. The CDR3 is 16 residues long. From germline, CDR1 is SGHNT and CDR2 YYREEE (reference sequence). The ends lost 0 bases at V and 2 bases at J; junction bases unmatched: 1. The CDR3 bases are TGTGCCAGCAGCTTGGCGGGACTAGCGGGACAAGAGACCCAGTACTTC. Amino acids: CASSLAGLAGQETQYF.

The rearrangement joins TRBV9 to TRBJ1-1; tentative D call: TRBD1 (6 bases). CDR3 size: 13 residues. Trimming pared 3 bases from V and 1 base from J, leaving 7 bases between. CDR1 is SGDLS and CDR2 is YYNGEE in the germline V gene. The CDR3 protein is CASSAGENTEAFF. The CDR3, as DNA: TGTGCCAGCAGCGCAGGGGAGAACACTGAAGCTTTCTTT.

This clone was seen a single time. V usage is TRBV5-4 and J usage is TRBJ2-2; D is possibly TRBD2 (6 bases). This CDR3 spans 17 amino acids. Trimming stripped 1 base from V and 1 base from J, with 14 bases between. Looked up from germline, CDR1 is SGHNT and CDR2 is YYREEE (reference sequence). CDR3 nucleotide sequence: TGTGCCAGCAGCTTGAGGTCGGCGGGAAGGAACACCGGGGAGCTGTTTTTT. This encodes CASSLRSAGRNTGELFF. Looking up the rest from reference TRBV5-4 and TRBJ2-2 gives the full variable domain: ETGVTQSPTHLIKTRGQQVTLRCSSQSGHNTVSWYQQALGQGPQFIFQYYREEENGRGNFPPRFSGLQFPNYSSELNVNALELDDSALYLCASSLRSAGRNTGELFFGEGSRLTVL.

V gene TRBV7-8 combines with J gene TRBJ2-1; TRBD2 agrees at 7 bases. Unmatched junction bases numbered 16, after V lost 7 bases and J lost 10 bases. This CDR3 is built from 15 residues. Germline lookup yields CDR1 SGHVS and CDR2 FQNEAQ. CDR3 residues: CASTPGGLRWGEQFF. The CDR3 DNA sequence: TGTGCCAGCACCCCGGGGGGACTCCGGTGGGGAGAGCAGTTCTTC.

V and J are TRBV5-4 and TRBJ1-2; no definite D call. V lost 0 bases to trimming and J lost 5 bases, with 8 bases between them. This CDR3 spans 13 amino acids. Per germline, CDR1 SGHNT and CDR2 YYREEE (reference sequence). The chain's CDR3 is CASSLASGYGYTF. For the CDR3, the DNA is TGTGCCAGCAGCTTGGCCTCGGGGTATGGCTACACCTTC.

The rearrangement links TRBV15 to TRBJ2-7; 7 nucleotides line up with TRBD2. The CDR3 spans 14 residues. J gave up 4 bases and V 1 base, and 4 bases lay outside the gene matches. Germline V gene lookup returns CDR1 LNHNV and CDR2 YYDKDF (reference sequence). The CDR3 nucleotides read TGTGCCACCAGCAGAGTGTACGGGGGGTACGAGCAGTACTTC. Its protein product is CATSRVYGGYEQYF.

This rearrangement joins TRBV29-1 to TRBJ2-5; maybe TRBD2 (6 bases). CDR3 size: 11 residues. Trimming took off 6 bases at V and 4 bases at J, with 9 bases between the two ends. Germline V lookup: CDR1 SQVTM, CDR2 ANQGSEA. This CDR3 reads CSVLTRETQYF. CDR3 DNA sequence: TGCAGCGTCCTGACTAGAGAGACCCAGTACTTC.

The rearrangement links TRBV10-2 to TRBJ2-5; a weak D match, TRBD1 (5 bases). The J call may be faulty, since TRBJ2-7 better matches the DNA end. CDR1 WSHSY and CDR2 SAAADI come from the germline V gene. The CDR3 has 14 amino acids. In DNA form, the CDR3 reads TGCGCCAGCAGTATTCAACAGGTGGGTTACGAGCAGTACTTC. Amino acid sequence: CASSIQQVGYEQYF.

The genes are TRBV28 and TRBJ1-4, with TRBD1 as a possible D gene (5 bases). CDR1 is MDHEN, CDR2 SYDVKM, per germline. Trimming left V 2 bases short and J 16 bases short, with 11 bases between. The CDR3 totals 11 residues. Here the CDR3 reads CASSLRGRTFF. The CDR3 DNA reads TGTGCCAGCAGTTTAAGGGGTCGTACGTTTTTT.

The chain employs TRBV5-4 and TRBJ2-7; D uncertain. V lost 3 bases, J lost 0 bases, and 10 bases lay in between. Germline values: CDR1 SGHNT, CDR2 YYREEE (reference sequence). The CDR3 runs to 14 residues. Here the CDR3 reads CASSYPGSSYEQYF. CDR3 DNA: TGTGCCAGCAGCTATCCGGGTAGCTCCTACGAGCAGTACTTC.